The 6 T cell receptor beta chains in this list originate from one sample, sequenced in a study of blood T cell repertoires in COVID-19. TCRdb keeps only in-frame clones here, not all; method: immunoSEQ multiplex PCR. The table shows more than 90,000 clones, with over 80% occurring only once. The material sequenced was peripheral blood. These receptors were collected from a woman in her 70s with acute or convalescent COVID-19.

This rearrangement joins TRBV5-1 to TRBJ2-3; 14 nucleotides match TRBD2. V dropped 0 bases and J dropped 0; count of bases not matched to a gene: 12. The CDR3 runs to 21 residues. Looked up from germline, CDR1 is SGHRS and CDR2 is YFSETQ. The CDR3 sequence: CASSLGYGGLAGVPSTDTQYF. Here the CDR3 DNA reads TGCGCCAGCAGCTTGGGCTATGGGGGACTAGCGGGGGTGCCTAGCACAGATACGCAGTATTTT.

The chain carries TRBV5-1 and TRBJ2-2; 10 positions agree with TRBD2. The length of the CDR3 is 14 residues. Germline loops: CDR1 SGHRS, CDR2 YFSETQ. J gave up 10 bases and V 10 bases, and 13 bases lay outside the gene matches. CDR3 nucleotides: TGCGCCCTTGTACTAGCGGGAAAAAAGGAGGAGCTGTTTTTT. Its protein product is CALVLAGKKEELFF.

CDR3 sequence: CASSKSSRQQRNTEAFF. CDR3 nucleotides: TGTGCCAGCAGTAAAAGTTCCCGACAGCAAAGAAACACTGAAGCTTTCTTT. The chain uses TRBV27 and TRBJ1-1, with D perhaps TRBD1 (5 bases). CDR3 length: 17 amino acids. Trimming removed 5 bases from V and 2 bases from J, with 21 bases in between. Germline V gene lookup returns CDR1 MNHEY and CDR2 SMNVEV (reference sequence).

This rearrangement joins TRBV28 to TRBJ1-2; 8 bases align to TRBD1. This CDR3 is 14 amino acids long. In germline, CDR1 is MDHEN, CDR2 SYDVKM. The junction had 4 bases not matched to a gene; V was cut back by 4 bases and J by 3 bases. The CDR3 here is CASSYQGADYGYTF. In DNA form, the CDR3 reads TGTGCCAGCAGTTACCAGGGGGCGGACTATGGCTACACCTTC.

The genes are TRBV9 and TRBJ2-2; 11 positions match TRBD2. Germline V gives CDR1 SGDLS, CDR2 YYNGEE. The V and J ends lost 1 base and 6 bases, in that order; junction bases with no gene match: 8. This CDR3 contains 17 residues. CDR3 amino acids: CASSVTSGSEVPGELFF. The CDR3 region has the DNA TGTGCCAGCAGCGTAACTAGCGGGAGTGAGGTCCCCGGGGAGCTGTTTTTT.

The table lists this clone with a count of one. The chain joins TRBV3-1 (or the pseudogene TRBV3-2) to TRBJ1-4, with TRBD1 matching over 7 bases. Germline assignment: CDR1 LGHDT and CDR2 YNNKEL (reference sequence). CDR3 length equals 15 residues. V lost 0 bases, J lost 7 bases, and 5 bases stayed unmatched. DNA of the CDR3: TGTGCCAGCAGCCAAGAAGACAGGGCTGGTGAAAAACTGTTTTTT. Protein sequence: CASSQEDRAGEKLFF.